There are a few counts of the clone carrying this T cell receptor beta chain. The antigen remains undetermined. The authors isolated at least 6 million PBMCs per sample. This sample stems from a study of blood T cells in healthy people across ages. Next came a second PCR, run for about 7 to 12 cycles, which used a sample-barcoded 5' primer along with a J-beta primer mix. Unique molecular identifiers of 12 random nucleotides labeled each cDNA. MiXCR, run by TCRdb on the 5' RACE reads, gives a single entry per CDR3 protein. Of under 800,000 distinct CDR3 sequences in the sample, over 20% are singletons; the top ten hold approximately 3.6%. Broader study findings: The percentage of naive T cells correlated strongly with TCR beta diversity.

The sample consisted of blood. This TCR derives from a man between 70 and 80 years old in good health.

CDR3 region: CASSQDGPPGPSYEQYF. The CDR3 DNA reads as TGCGCCAGCAGCCAAGATGGACCTCCAGGACCCTCCTACGAGCAGTACTTC. The chain has TRBV4-3 and TRBJ2-7; D is unclear. Looked up from germline, CDR1 is LGHNA and CDR2 is YSLEER. CDR3 length: 17 amino acids. V was cut by 0 bases and J by 0 bases, with 15 bases left in between.